One T cell receptor beta chain is described in this entry. Its specificity is not known. This sample is drawn from a study of T-cell memory formation after mild COVID-19. Study in general: Each donor largely had its own TCR clusters. Broader study findings: Shrinking CD4+ clones were chiefly CM and EM; CD8+ ones were chiefly EMRA.

The CDR3 covers 13 residues. The germline V gene encodes CDR1 LNHDA and CDR2 SQIVND (reference sequence). The germline V and J ends were trimmed by 9 bases and 3 bases, with 15 bases remaining between them. TCRdb redid the calling of the 5' RACE reads with MiXCR, one entry per CDR3 protein. Here the sample spans approximately 350,000 distinct CDR3 sequences, around 27% being singletons. The sample comprised PBMCs or a T cell subset sorted from them (not recorded which). The receptor was derived from an adult woman who had mild COVID-19 (a few samples of this study predate the infection). Cell type and time point are not known. The V call is TRBV19, the J call TRBJ2-7; tentatively, D is TRBD1 or TRBD2 (5 bases each). The CDR3 region is CASAGMGDYEQYF. CDR3 nucleotide sequence: TGTGCCAGCGCAGGGATGGGAGACTACGAGCAGTACTTC.